This T cell receptor beta chain stems from a study of blood T cell repertoires in COVID-19. Across the whole study: Whether acute or convalescent, the COVID-19 samples came from the United States, Italy and Spain. From T cells, B-cell-depleted T cells, or PBMCs came the material, which was cDNA or gDNA.

How the authors handled the data: Reference gene primer amplification yielded estimated nucleated cell counts. Measured with immunoSEQ multiplex PCR; TCRdb has only the in-frame clones, and not every one. The V and J calls and clone size were taken over from that table, and D and trimming were inferred from the DNA. The profile shows about 51,000 clones, about 86% of them singletons. The CDR3 consists of 15 residues. Germline V CDR1 and CDR2: SGHRS, YFSETQ. With V trimmed by 0 bases and J by 3 bases, 2 bases remained unmatched. The chain carries TRBV5-1 and TRBJ1-5; 8 positions match TRBD1. Sequencing was performed on peripheral blood. The clonotype comes from a man aged 55 to 70 with acute or convalescent COVID-19. The CDR3 DNA follows: TGCGCCAGCAGCTTGGGGACAGGGTTCAATCAGCCCCAGCATTTT. Translated, it gives CASSLGTGFNQPQHF. Using reference TRBV5-1 and TRBJ1-5 for the parts outside the CDR3, the full variable domain is KAGVTQTPRYLIKTRGQQVTLSCSPISGHRSVSWYQQTPGQGLQFLFEYFSETQRNKGNFPGRFSGRQFSNSRSEMNVSTLELGDSALYLCASSLGTGFNQPQHFGDGTRLSIL.